Below, 20 T cell receptor beta chains from the same sample are listed, as sequenced in a study of T cells in Graves' hyperthyroidism and ophthalmopathy. Amplification yielded TCR beta CDR3 regions, with RNA transcripts as the source. The TCR CDR3 was amplified in a first-round RT-PCR using the HTBI primer set. Using its own MiXCR run on the multiplex PCR reads, TCRdb lists one record per CDR3 protein. The sample records about 360,000 distinct CDR3 sequences, around 14% being singletons. The sample comprised blood. The receptors were gathered from a woman under 30 with Graves' hyperthyroidism.

This clonotype has ten or more counts. V gene TRBV12-3 or TRBV12-4 combines with J gene TRBJ1-3; D is possibly TRBD1 (5 bases). This CDR3 contains 17 residues. The ends were cut back, 4 bases at V and 0 bases at J, with 16 bases in the middle. DNA for the CDR3: TGTGCCAGCAGTTATGGGTCCATAGGGGACTCTGGAAACACCATATATTTT. Protein: CASSYGSIGDSGNTIYF.

The genes are TRBV19 and TRBJ2-7; weak D call: TRBD1 (6 bases). The CDR3 has 14 amino acids. Looked up from germline, CDR1 is LNHDA and CDR2 is SQIVND (reference sequence). The V end was cut by 6 bases, the J end by 9 bases, with 21 bases between. Here the CDR3 reads CASSDTDSPLGQYF. As DNA, the CDR3 is TGTGCCAGTAGCGACACGGACAGCCCCCTCGGGCAGTACTTC.

This clonotype has at least ten counts. This sequence joins TRBV7-9 and TRBJ2-5; unclear D gene. This CDR3 comprises 12 residues. Per germline, CDR1 SEHNR and CDR2 FQNEAQ (reference sequence). V shed 4 bases and J shed 1 base, with 4 bases lying between them. The CDR3 DNA reads as TGTGCCAGCAGCTCCACCCAAGAGACCCAGTACTTC. Its protein is CASSSTQETQYF.

The chain employs TRBV5-1 and TRBJ1-6; D is undetermined. The CDR3 contains 15 residues. V shed 5 bases and J shed 6 bases, with 15 bases lying between them. CDR1 is SGHRS and CDR2 is YFSETQ in the germline V gene. The CDR3 is CASSDPRGFNSPLHF. The CDR3, as DNA: TGCGCCAGCAGTGATCCTCGGGGATTTAATTCACCCCTCCACTTT. The full variable domain, in which reference TRBV5-1 and TRBJ1-6 provide the parts outside the CDR3, is KAGVTQTPRYLIKTRGQQVTLSCSPISGHRSVSWYQQTPGQGLQFLFEYFSETQRNKGNFPGRFSGRQFSNSRSEMNVSTLELGDSALYLCASSDPRGFNSPLHFGNGTRLTVT.

There are many counts of this clonotype. J is TRBJ1-5 and V is TRBV11-2, with D hard to call. V dropped 1 base and J dropped 7 bases, with 8 bases sitting between them. Germline CDR1 and CDR2: SGHAT and FQNNGV. CDR3 size: 13 residues. Here the CDR3 DNA reads TGTGCCAGCAGCTTAGGAGTAGGGCAGCCCCAGCATTTT. Translated: CASSLGVGQPQHF.

This clonotype was seen ten or more times. The V call is TRBV29-1, the J call TRBJ2-7; 11 nucleotides agree with TRBD1. V was clipped by 0 bases and J by 5 bases; unmatched bases: 12. Looked up from germline, CDR1 is SQVTM and CDR2 is ANQGSEA. This CDR3 is 17 amino acids long. The CDR3 spells CSVEDLTGTGGSNEQYF. The DNA for the CDR3 is TGCAGCGTTGAAGATCTTACCGGGACAGGGGGATCGAACGAGCAGTACTTC.

The table lists this clonotype with many counts. The chain uses TRBV20-1 and TRBJ2-1, with a weak D call TRBD1 (5 bases). The germline CDR1 and CDR2 sequences are DFQATT and SNEGSKA (reference sequence). Trimming cost V 1 base and J 4 bases, with 8 bases left between them. The CDR3 consists of 13 residues. CDR3 loop: CSARGTQYNEQFF. The CDR3 DNA sequence: TGCAGTGCTAGAGGGACACAGTACAATGAGCAGTTCTTC.

This clonotype was detected many times. The V and J genes are TRBV2 and TRBJ2-7; 8 bases match TRBD2. CDR1 SNHLY and CDR2 FYNNEI come from the germline V gene. V was pared by 0 bases and J by 1 base, with 11 bases of the junction left unmatched. CDR3 length: 18 residues. The CDR3 DNA reads TGTGCCAGCAGTGAAGCCTCGGAAGGTAGCGGGATATCCTACGAGCAGTACTTC. The encoded protein is CASSEASEGSGISYEQYF.

Comment on this clonotype: One end of the junction does not line up with germline, which may come from a read error. The chain carries TRBV13 and TRBJ2-1; TRBD2 matches at 9 bases. The CDR3 has 15 amino acids. The germline V gene has CDR1 PRHDT and CDR2 FYEKMQ (reference sequence). The CDR3 sequence: CASRGAGGSYSEQFF. The CDR3 DNA is TGTGCCAGCCGGGGAGCGGGGGGCTCCTACAGTGAGCAGTTCTTC.

This clonotype appeared many times. This chain uses TRBV12-3 or TRBV12-4 with TRBJ1-6; weak D call: TRBD1 (5 bases). V lost 4 bases, J lost 10 bases, and 20 bases lay in between. The CDR3 has 16 residues. CDR3 nucleotide sequence: TGTGCCAGCAGTTCACCCGTTATGTCAGGGCTCTCACCCCTCCACTTT. Translation: CASSSPVMSGLSPLHF.

This clonotype was seen at least ten times. The gene calls are TRBV28 and TRBJ2-6, with D hard to call. The CDR3 loop spans 15 amino acids. Germline values: CDR1 MDHEN, CDR2 SYDVKM. Trimming cost V 5 bases and J 0 bases, with 8 bases left between them. CDR3 in amino acids: CASSPPHSGANVLTF. CDR3 coding DNA: TGTGCCAGCAGTCCCCCCCACTCTGGGGCCAACGTCCTGACTTTC.

This clonotype was found many times. The CDR3 loop is CASSSTERINYGYTF. The CDR3 DNA sequence: TGTGCCAGCAGCTCGACAGAGAGGATTAACTATGGCTACACCTTC. The rearrangement links TRBV7-9 to TRBJ1-2; TRBD1 might be the D (5 bases). V was cut by 4 bases and J by 1 base, with 13 bases left in between. CDR3 length: 15 residues. The germline V gene has CDR1 SEHNR and CDR2 FQNEAQ (reference sequence).

To note about this clonotype: A much larger clone differs from this one at a single base, so this may be a read error. The chain recombines TRBV28 with TRBJ1-5; D call uncertain. V shed 7 bases and J shed 4 bases, with 17 bases lying between them. The germline V gene has CDR1 MDHEN and CDR2 SYDVKM. The CDR3 extends over 15 amino acids. The CDR3 DNA reads as TGTGCCAGCACCCGTTGGGGTTTTGGAAATCAGCCCCAGCATTTT. It is translated as CASTRWGFGNQPQHF.

This clonotype has more than one count but fewer than ten. Here the CDR3 reads CASSPRPGQGTGELFF. CDR3 in DNA: TGTGCCAGCAGTCCTAGACCGGGACAGGGGACCGGGGAGCTGTTTTTT. This chain connects TRBV6-1 to TRBJ2-2; 10 bases are shared with TRBD1. The CDR3 consists of 16 residues. Trimming took 5 bases from V and 5 from J; bases not matched to a gene: 8. Germline V gives CDR1 MNHNS, CDR2 SASEGT.

As regards this clonotype: Since a much larger clone is just one base distant, this may be a read error. The chain recombines TRBV6-9 with TRBJ2-7; TRBD1 is a possible D gene (6 bases). This CDR3 contains 13 residues. Germline V gene lookup returns CDR1 MNHGY and CDR2 SVAAGI. The CDR3 spells CAGSYTGNYEQYF. The CDR3 DNA follows: TGTGCCGGCAGTTACACAGGGAACTACGAGCAGTACTTC.

In this sample, this clonotype turned up many times. CDR3 sequence (DNA): TGTGCCAGCAGTTTAATAGCGGCCACCTACGAGCAGTACTTC. Translation: CASSLIAATYEQYF. The J gene is TRBJ2-7, the V gene TRBV28; TRBD2 might be the D (6 bases). Germline CDR1 and CDR2: MDHEN and SYDVKM. This CDR3 is built from 14 residues. V was clipped by 2 bases and J by 2 bases, with 10 bases between them.

Ten or more counts support this clonotype. The chain carries TRBV7-3 and TRBJ1-5, with D possibly matching TRBD1 (6 bases). V gave up 3 bases and J gave up 8 bases, with 11 bases separating them. The CDR3 contains 13 residues. CDR1 and CDR2 from the germline V gene are SGHTA and FQGTGA. The CDR3 here is CASSLGGSEPQHF. The CDR3 bases are TGTGCCAGCAGCTTGGGGGGCTCGGAGCCCCAGCATTTT.

The chain joins TRBV19 to TRBJ1-5; maybe TRBD1 (5 bases). The CDR3 runs 14 residues. Between the trimmed V and J ends, which lost 7 bases and 2 bases, there was a span of 12 bases. Germline V lookup: CDR1 LNHDA, CDR2 SQIVND (reference sequence). CDR3 sequence: CASTFRGGNQPQHF. As DNA, the CDR3 is TGTGCCAGTACTTTTAGAGGGGGCAATCAGCCCCAGCATTTT.

This clonotype was observed many times. The chain has TRBV7-2 and TRBJ1-5; no clear D. The germline CDR1 and CDR2 sequences are SGHTA and FQGNSA. The CDR3 has 15 amino acids. The V end lost 2 bases, the J end lost 3 bases, and 11 bases lay between the germline ends. In DNA form, the CDR3 reads TGTGCCAGCAGCTTAATCCCGGGGAACAATCAGCCCCAGCATTTT. Its translation is CASSLIPGNNQPQHF.

Of note for this clonotype: Given a much more abundant clone one base away, this may be a read error. The chain recombines TRBV2 with TRBJ1-5; D ambiguous. V was cut by 5 bases and J by 1 base, with 9 bases left in between. Germline-derived CDR1 and CDR2 are SNHLY and FYNNEI. The CDR3 has 14 residues. CDR3 sequence (DNA): TGTGCCAGCAGTATAGGAGGGAGCAATCAGCCCCAGCATTTT. Protein sequence: CASSIGGSNQPQHF.